Following are 15 T cell receptor beta chains from one sample sequenced in a study of T cell responses to AZD1222 COVID-19 vaccine (dated by TCRdb to the early 2020s). The library was generated by the immunoSEQ multiplex PCR assay. As stored in TCRdb, this immuneACCESS dataset retains in-frame rearrangements with V and J assigned. A fraction of the clones does not appear; measured against another copy, unresolved V genes explain less than half of the discrepancy, and the remainder lacks a known reason. The sample yields around 140,000 clones; roughly 92% were counted once. The top ten hold approximately 1.5% of the sample. Interpreted using the paper, the time point label stands for: baseline before first vaccination. The sequenced sample was peripheral blood, obtained on day 0 of AZD1222 vaccination. The receptors originated from an adult in good health.

The gene calls are TRBV5-1 and TRBJ2-7; 8 nucleotides match TRBD2. Unmatched junction bases numbered 11, after V lost 0 bases and J lost 3 bases. The CDR3 contains 17 residues. The germline V gene encodes CDR1 SGHRS and CDR2 YFSETQ. CDR3 residues: CASSLGPAGGDGYEQYF. CDR3 in DNA: TGCGCCAGCAGCTTGGGTCCGGCGGGAGGCGACGGCTACGAGCAGTACTTC.

The genes are TRBV29-1 and TRBJ2-3, with D possibly called TRBD1 or TRBD2 (5 bases each). V dropped 3 bases and J dropped 2 bases, with 18 bases sitting between them. The length of the CDR3 is 16 residues. CDR1 and CDR2 (germline): SQVTM, ANQGSEA. CDR3 residues: CSVDPGRGFPTDTQYF. CDR3 in DNA: TGCAGCGTTGATCCGGGACGGGGCTTTCCCACAGATACGCAGTATTTT.

The chain has TRBV28 and TRBJ1-2; 8 bases align to TRBD1. V dropped 3 bases and J dropped 8; count of bases not matched to a gene: 14. This CDR3 comprises 16 residues. Per germline, CDR1 MDHEN and CDR2 SYDVKM. The CDR3 nucleotides are TGTGCCAGCAGTTTTATTGTCAGGGGGCGCATCGGCGGCTACACCTTC. Translating it yields CASSFIVRGRIGGYTF.

The genes are TRBV5-1 and TRBJ1-1, with unresolved D. The CDR3 runs to 14 residues. Germline values: CDR1 SGHRS, CDR2 YFSETQ. V lost 1 base and J 1 base, leaving 8 bases between the germline ends. The CDR3 protein is CASSLLQSNTEAFF. In DNA, the CDR3 is TGCGCCAGCAGCTTGCTACAGTCGAACACTGAAGCTTTCTTT.

The gene calls are TRBV6-5 and TRBJ1-2, with 8 bases lining up with TRBD1. Germline V CDR1 and CDR2: MNHEY, SVGAGI. Trimming cost V 4 bases and J 4 bases; bases outside gene matches: 5. The CDR3 has 14 residues. The CDR3 sequence is CASSFTGGSYGYTF. The CDR3, as DNA: TGTGCCAGCAGTTTCACAGGGGGGAGCTATGGCTACACCTTC.

The gene calls are TRBV4-1 and TRBJ2-7, with 9 bases fitting TRBD2. CDR1 is MGHRA and CDR2 is YSYEKL in the germline V gene. The CDR3 loop spans 18 amino acids. V shed 4 bases and J 4 bases; nucleotides not matched to a gene: 17. In nucleotides, the CDR3 is TGCGCCAGCAGCCCAACAACTGCTCGCGGGAGGGCCCGGTACGAGCAGTACTTC. As protein: CASSPTTARGRARYEQYF.

The chain links TRBV5-4 to TRBJ2-1; no definite D call. The CDR3 is 12 residues long. V lost 1 base, J lost 5 bases, and 4 bases lay in between. The germline CDR1 and CDR2 sequences are SGHNT and YYREEE (reference sequence). This chain's CDR3 is CASSLRHNEQFF. Here the CDR3 DNA reads TGTGCCAGCAGCTTGAGGCACAATGAGCAGTTCTTC. Full variable domain (outside the CDR3, taken from reference TRBV5-4 and TRBJ2-1): ETGVTQSPTHLIKTRGQQVTLRCSSQSGHNTVSWYQQALGQGPQFIFQYYREEENGRGNFPPRFSGLQFPNYSSELNVNALELDDSALYLCASSLRHNEQFFGPGTRLTVL.

The table lists this clone with a count of one. The chain combines TRBV7-3 with TRBJ1-1; weak D call: TRBD1 (5 bases). Germline V gene sequence: CDR1 SGHTA, CDR2 FQGTGA. Trimming left V 5 bases short and J 3 bases short, with 10 bases between. CDR3 length equals 13 residues. The CDR3 sequence is CASSAGFDTEAFF. DNA for the CDR3: TGTGCCAGCAGCGCAGGGTTCGACACTGAAGCTTTCTTT.

V is TRBV2 and J is TRBJ1-4; D gene ambiguous. Trimming stripped 2 bases from V and 7 bases from J, with 8 bases between. Germline CDR1 SNHLY, CDR2 FYNNEI. The CDR3 runs to 13 residues. The CDR3 sequence is CASSERQLEKLFF. In DNA form, the CDR3 reads TGTGCCAGCAGTGAAAGGCAGCTTGAAAAACTGTTTTTT.

J is TRBJ1-4 and V is TRBV5-6; no clear D. The CDR3 has 15 residues. Trimming took 7 bases from V and 5 from J, leaving 18 bases between them. Germline V CDR1 and CDR2: SGHDT, YYEEEE. The CDR3 nucleotides read TGTGCCAGCTCACTAAGCCCGGCAGCAAATGAAAAACTGTTTTTT. Its translation: CASSLSPAANEKLFF.

This chain connects TRBV10-3 to TRBJ2-1; D ambiguous. Germline CDR1 is ENHRY and CDR2 is SYGVKD. V gave up 6 bases and J gave up 0 bases, with 12 bases separating them. This CDR3 comprises 15 residues. In nucleotides, the CDR3 is TGTGCCATCAGGGCAGACTTGCTCTCCTACAATGAGCAGTTCTTC. The encoded protein is CAIRADLLSYNEQFF.

V is TRBV6-1 and J is TRBJ2-3; the D gene is possibly TRBD1 (5 bases). The CDR3 contains 14 residues. CDR1 is MNHNS and CDR2 is SASEGT in the germline V gene. The germline V and J ends were trimmed by 1 base and 5 bases, with 10 bases remaining between them. The CDR3 reads CASSEGGSGDTQYF. In nucleotides, the CDR3 is TGTGCCAGCAGTGAAGGGGGCTCAGGAGATACGCAGTATTTT.

The rearrangement joins TRBV5-1 to TRBJ1-1; D is perhaps TRBD1 (5 bases). Trimming pared 0 bases from V and 2 bases from J, leaving 14 bases between. Germline V gives CDR1 SGHRS, CDR2 YFSETQ. CDR3 length: 16 amino acids. The chain's CDR3 is CASSLEGRGLNTEAFF. CDR3 sequence (DNA): TGCGCCAGCAGCTTGGAAGGAAGGGGACTTAACACTGAAGCTTTCTTT.

This rearrangement joins TRBV4-1 to TRBJ2-3, with 13 nucleotides matching TRBD2. The V gene's germline CDR1 is MGHRA and CDR2 YSYEKL. The ends lost 4 bases at V and 2 bases at J; junction bases unmatched: 3. This CDR3 contains 16 residues. The CDR3 DNA reads TGCGCCAGCAGCCCCGGGACTAGCGGGACCACAGATACGCAGTATTTT. Translation gives CASSPGTSGTTDTQYF.

The rearrangement uses TRBV18 and TRBJ2-5, with 13 bases matching TRBD2. Germline values: CDR1 KGHSH, CDR2 LQKENI. The CDR3 has 16 amino acids. V was pared by 2 bases and J by 4 bases, with 4 bases of the junction left unmatched. CDR3 nucleotide sequence: TGTGCCAGCTCACCAATCGGGACTAGCGGGATAGAGACCCAGTACTTC. The encoded protein is CASSPIGTSGIETQYF.